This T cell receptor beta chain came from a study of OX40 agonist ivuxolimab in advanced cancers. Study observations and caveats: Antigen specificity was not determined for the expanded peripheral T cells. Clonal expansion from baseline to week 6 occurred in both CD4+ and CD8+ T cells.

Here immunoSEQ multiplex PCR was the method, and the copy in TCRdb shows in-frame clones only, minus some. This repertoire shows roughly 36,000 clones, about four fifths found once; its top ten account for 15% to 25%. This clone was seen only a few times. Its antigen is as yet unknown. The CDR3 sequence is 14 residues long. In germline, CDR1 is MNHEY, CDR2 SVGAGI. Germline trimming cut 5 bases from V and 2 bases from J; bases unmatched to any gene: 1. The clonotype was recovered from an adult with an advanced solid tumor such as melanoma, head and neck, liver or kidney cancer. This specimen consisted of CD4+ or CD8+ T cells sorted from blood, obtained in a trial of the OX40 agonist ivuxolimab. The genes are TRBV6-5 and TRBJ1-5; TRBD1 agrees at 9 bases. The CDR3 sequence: CASSGTGRNQPQHF. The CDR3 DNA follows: TGTGCCAGCAGTGGGACAGGGCGCAATCAGCCCCAGCATTTT.